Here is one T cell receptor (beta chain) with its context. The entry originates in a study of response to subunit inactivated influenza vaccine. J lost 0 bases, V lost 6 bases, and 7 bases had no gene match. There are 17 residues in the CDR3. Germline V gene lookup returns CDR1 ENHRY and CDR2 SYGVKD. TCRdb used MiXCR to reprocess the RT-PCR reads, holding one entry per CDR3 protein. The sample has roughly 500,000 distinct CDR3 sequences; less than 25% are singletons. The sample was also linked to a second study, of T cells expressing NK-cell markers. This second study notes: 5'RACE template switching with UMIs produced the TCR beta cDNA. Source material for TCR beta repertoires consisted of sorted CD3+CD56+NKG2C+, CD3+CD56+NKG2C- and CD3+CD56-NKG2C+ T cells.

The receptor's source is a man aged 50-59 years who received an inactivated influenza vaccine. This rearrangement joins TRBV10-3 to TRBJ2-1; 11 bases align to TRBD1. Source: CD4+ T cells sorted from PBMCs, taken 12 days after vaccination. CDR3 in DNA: TGTGCCATCAGCGGACAGGGGGCCTCAAGCTCCTACAATGAGCAGTTCTTC. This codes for CAISGQGASSSYNEQFF.